This passage covers 27 T cell receptor beta chains from one sample sequenced in a study of CD8+ T cells in alopecia areata. cDNA reverse transcribed from extracted RNA served as the sequencing template. Sequenced by immunoSEQ multiplex PCR; TCRdb stores in-frame clones only, minus some. The repertoire holds 110,000 or so clones, with around two fifths as singletons. Sequencing was done on a sample of CD4+ T cells sorted from blood. These receptors were obtained from a human donor with alopecia areata.

V gene TRBV7-2 combines with J gene TRBJ2-7, with TRBD1 matching over 9 bases. The CDR3 length is 14 residues. J gave up 4 bases and V 2 bases, and 3 bases lay outside the gene matches. Germline CDR1 reads SGHTA; CDR2 reads FQGNSA. The CDR3 region is CASSLRDRVYEQYF. CDR3 bases: TGTGCCAGCAGCTTACGGGACAGGGTTTACGAGCAGTACTTC.

The chain carries TRBV6-5 and TRBJ1-4; 9 bases fit TRBD1. The length of the CDR3 is 14 residues. The V gene's germline CDR1 is MNHEY and CDR2 SVGAGI. Losses at the gene ends were 6 bases for V and 8 bases for J; bases not matched to a gene: 7. The CDR3 DNA reads TGTGCCAGCAGCAGGACAGGGGTGTTCGAAAAACTGTTTTTT. Its translation: CASSRTGVFEKLFF.

The chain carries TRBV5-1 and TRBJ2-3; 8 bases align to TRBD1. CDR1 and CDR2 from the germline V gene are SGHRS and YFSETQ. The trim removed 5 bases at V and 0 bases at J, leaving 11 bases unmatched. The CDR3 runs to 17 residues. The CDR3 spells CASSRSPTGASTDTQYF. The CDR3 DNA sequence: TGCGCCAGCAGTCGAAGCCCGACAGGGGCTAGCACAGATACGCAGTATTTT.

The rearrangement uses TRBV5-1 and TRBJ2-5, with TRBD1 identical over 9 bases. The CDR3 contains 16 residues. Trimming removed 3 bases from V and 6 bases from J; junction bases left unmatched: 12. Germline CDR1 and CDR2: SGHRS and YFSETQ. The CDR3 protein is CASSSGTGTHVQTQYF. In DNA, the CDR3 is TGCGCCAGCAGCTCCGGGACAGGGACCCACGTCCAGACCCAGTACTTC.

Only a few counts were recorded for this clone. The J gene is TRBJ2-1, the V gene TRBV7-3, with 7 bases lining up with TRBD1. With 5 bases clipped from V and 0 bases from J, the junction kept 13 bases outside the gene matches. The germline CDR1 and CDR2 sequences are SGHTA and FQGTGA. This CDR3 region has 18 residues. Here the CDR3 DNA reads TGTGCCAGCAGCCCCCACCGACAGGGACGGGACTCCTACAATGAGCAGTTCTTC. It codes for CASSPHRQGRDSYNEQFF.

The gene calls are TRBV7-2 and TRBJ2-7; possible D gene TRBD1, 5 bases. The V gene lost 5 bases and the J gene lost 2 bases, with 13 bases spanning the gap. The CDR3 is 14 residues long. Germline CDR1 reads SGHTA; CDR2 reads FQGNSA. CDR3 in DNA: TGTGCCAGCAGCCTAACCACAGGACCCTACGAGCAGTACTTC. Its protein product is CASSLTTGPYEQYF.

This clone came up a few times. The rearrangement uses TRBV10-3 and TRBJ2-2; D gene ambiguous. The germline CDR1 and CDR2 sequences are ENHRY and SYGVKD. The CDR3 extends over 12 amino acids. Trimming took off 4 bases at V and 4 bases at J, with 4 bases between the two ends. CDR3 sequence reads: CAISGTTGELFF. The CDR3 coding sequence is TGTGCCATCAGTGGAACCACCGGGGAGCTGTTTTTT.

The chain links TRBV9 to TRBJ2-3; tentative D call: TRBD1 (5 bases). This CDR3 has 13 amino acids. The ends were cut back, 0 bases at V and 6 bases at J, with 8 bases in the middle. In germline, CDR1 is SGDLS, CDR2 YYNGEE. The chain's CDR3 is CASSVAPGDTQYF. In DNA, the CDR3 is TGTGCCAGCAGCGTAGCCCCAGGGGATACGCAGTATTTT. Variable domain in full (rest from reference TRBV9 and TRBJ2-3): DSGVTQTPKHLITATGQRVTLRCSPRSGDLSVYWYQQSLDQGLQFLIQYYNGEERAKGNILERFSAQQFPDLHSELNLSSLELGDSALYFCASSVAPGDTQYFGPGTRLTVL.

The gene calls are TRBV29-1 and TRBJ2-1; TRBD2 aligns across 8 bases. Germline V lookup: CDR1 SQVTM, CDR2 ANQGSEA. V was pared by 8 bases and J by 0 bases, with 9 bases of the junction left unmatched. The CDR3 extends over 15 amino acids. The CDR3, as DNA: TGCAGCAACGGGGGGGTCGACTGCTCCTACAATGAGCAGTTCTTC. This encodes CSNGGVDCSYNEQFF.

The V call is TRBV11-2, the J call TRBJ2-7, with 8 bases aligning to TRBD2. The V gene's germline CDR1 is SGHAT and CDR2 FQNNGV. This CDR3 has 14 residues. Trimming removed 3 bases from V and 3 bases from J; junction bases left unmatched: 4. CDR3 DNA sequence: TGTGCCAGCAGCTTCACAAGCGGGAGCTACGAGCAGTACTTC. This encodes CASSFTSGSYEQYF.

V is TRBV4-3 and J is TRBJ1-1; D is perhaps TRBD1 (6 bases). Germline-derived CDR1 and CDR2 are LGHNA and YSLEER. This CDR3 contains 14 residues. V lost 0 bases to trimming and J lost 11 bases, with 16 bases between them. As DNA, the CDR3 is TGCGCCAGCAGCCAAGATCTTGTCCTGGGGGCGGCTTTCTTT. Amino acid sequence: CASSQDLVLGAAFF.

This clone has more than one count but fewer than ten. The same CDR3 can be traced to other DNA sequences in this sample. The rearrangement joins TRBV5-1 to TRBJ2-7, with 7 bases matching TRBD1. Trimming removed 0 bases from V and 4 bases from J; junction bases left unmatched: 4. The V gene's germline CDR1 is SGHRS and CDR2 YFSETQ. This CDR3 is 14 amino acids long. The CDR3 nucleotides read TGCGCCAGCAGCTTGGAGGGGGCTGGGTACGAGCAGTACTTC. It is translated as CASSLEGAGYEQYF.

The CDR3 DNA is TGTGCCAGCAGCTTTAGCCCAGGCCCTAATCGGGATAAGCTGTTTTTT. Translating it yields CASSFSPGPNRDKLFF. The chain joins TRBV7-2 to TRBJ2-2, with D perhaps TRBD2 (5 bases). Germline CDR1 SGHTA, CDR2 FQGNSA. This CDR3 has 16 residues. Between the trimmed V and J ends, which lost 3 bases and 12 bases, there was a span of 23 bases.

This clone was observed a handful of times. The chain carries TRBV28 and TRBJ1-4, with D uncertain. The germline V gene encodes CDR1 MDHEN and CDR2 SYDVKM. CDR3 length: 11 amino acids. V was clipped by 3 bases and J by 6 bases, with 2 bases between them. CDR3 amino acids: CASSFDEKLFF. The CDR3 DNA sequence: TGTGCCAGCAGTTTCGATGAAAAACTGTTTTTT.

This clone was observed a few times. The chain uses TRBV10-3 and TRBJ1-1; perhaps TRBD1 as D (6 bases). Trimming pared 5 bases from V and 0 bases from J, leaving 10 bases between. The length of the CDR3 is 14 residues. Germline V gene sequence: CDR1 ENHRY, CDR2 SYGVKD. This CDR3 reads CAISRGALNTEAFF. The CDR3 bases are TGTGCCATCAGTCGGGGGGCTTTGAACACTGAAGCTTTCTTT.

The gene calls are TRBV4-3 and TRBJ2-2; 8 bases map to TRBD1. There are 15 residues in the CDR3. With 0 bases clipped from V and 5 bases from J, the junction kept 2 bases outside the gene matches. Germline V gene sequence: CDR1 LGHNA, CDR2 YSLEER. CDR3 sequence: CASSQEDRGTGELFF. The CDR3 bases are TGCGCCAGCAGCCAAGAAGACAGGGGAACCGGGGAGCTGTTTTTT.

The rearrangement uses TRBV30 and TRBJ1-2, with D maybe TRBD1 (5 bases). V was cut by 4 bases and J by 2 bases, with 8 bases left in between. Germline CDR1 GTSNPN, CDR2 SVGIG (reference sequence). CDR3 length: 12 amino acids. The CDR3 spells CAWTGLNYGYTF. CDR3 DNA sequence: TGTGCCTGGACAGGGTTAAACTATGGCTACACCTTC.

The rearrangement joins TRBV25-1 to TRBJ2-4; D gene unclear. Germline CDR1 MGHDK, CDR2 SYGVNS. The CDR3 is made up of 14 amino acids. V gave up 0 bases and J gave up 8 bases, with 11 bases separating them. The CDR3 loop is CASSEYRAKDIQYF. In DNA, the CDR3 is TGTGCCAGCAGTGAATATCGGGCCAAGGACATTCAGTACTTC. Full variable domain (rest looked up from reference TRBV25-1 and TRBJ2-4): EADIYQTPRYLVIGTGKKITLECSQTMGHDKMYWYQQDPGMELHLIHYSYGVNSTEKGDLSSESTVSRIRTEHFPLTLESARPSHTSQYLCASSEYRAKDIQYFGAGTRLSVL.

This clone turned up a few times. Other DNA sequences of this sample code for an identical CDR3. The chain carries TRBV29-1 and TRBJ2-5; D possibly matches TRBD1 or TRBD2 (5 bases each). Germline assignment: CDR1 SQVTM and CDR2 ANQGSEA. This CDR3 has 14 residues. V was shortened by 4 bases and J by 2 bases, with 14 bases between the two germline ends. For the CDR3, the DNA is TGCAGCGTTGGTCGTGGGACGGGACAAGAGACCCAGTACTTC. Amino acid sequence: CSVGRGTGQETQYF.

This clone was seen only a few times. The chain recombines TRBV27 with TRBJ2-1; 8 nucleotides align to TRBD2. V was pared by 5 bases and J by 8 bases, with 11 bases of the junction left unmatched. Looked up from germline, CDR1 is MNHEY and CDR2 is SMNVEV (reference sequence). The CDR3 spans 15 residues. The CDR3 protein is CASSLTGTSTDEQFF. Written as DNA, the CDR3 is TGTGCCAGCAGTCTTACCGGGACTAGTACCGATGAGCAGTTCTTC.

This clone was seen a single time. The V and J genes are TRBV10-2 and TRBJ2-3, with a tentative D call TRBD1 (6 bases). The CDR3 loop spans 11 amino acids. The V gene's germline CDR1 is WSHSY and CDR2 SAAADI. Between the trimmed V and J ends, which lost 8 bases and 4 bases, there was a span of 7 bases. The CDR3 bases are TGCGCCAGCCAGGGGCCAGATACGCAGTATTTT. Protein sequence: CASQGPDTQYF.

This clone showed up just a few times. The chain carries TRBV4-1 and TRBJ2-1; D remains unclear. The CDR3 is made up of 13 amino acids. Trimming cost V 1 base and J 8 bases, with 9 bases left between them. Germline-derived CDR1 and CDR2 are MGHRA and YSYEKL. CDR3 coding DNA: TGCGCCAGCAGCCAAGTTGTACGGGATGAGCAGTTCTTC. Translating it yields CASSQVVRDEQFF.

The chain combines TRBV28 with TRBJ1-5; D gene ambiguous. The CDR3 has 12 residues. Germline CDR1 and CDR2: MDHEN and SYDVKM. Trimming took 7 bases from V and 10 from J, leaving 14 bases between them. CDR3 DNA sequence: TGTGCCAGCACCCTCCCCGGGTATCCCCAGCATTTT. Its protein is CASTLPGYPQHF.

The chain combines TRBV9 with TRBJ1-2; unclear D gene. Germline V CDR1 and CDR2: SGDLS, YYNGEE. The V gene lost 8 bases and the J gene lost 8 bases, with 16 bases spanning the gap. The CDR3 length is 12 residues. CDR3 coding DNA: TGTGCCAGTTCTCCGAGGGAGATGGGCTACACCTTC. Encoded protein: CASSPREMGYTF.

The rearrangement joins TRBV5-4 to TRBJ2-6; perhaps TRBD1 as D (6 bases). Germline lookup yields CDR1 SGHNT and CDR2 YYREEE (reference sequence). The CDR3 contains 16 residues. V was pared by 2 bases and J by 3 bases, with 12 bases between. The CDR3 DNA sequence: TGTGCCAGCAGCTTAATGTTGGACAGTGGGGCCAACGTCCTGACTTTC. Encoded protein: CASSLMLDSGANVLTF.

This chain uses TRBV28 with TRBJ2-3; a weak D match, TRBD2 (5 bases). Germline V lookup: CDR1 MDHEN, CDR2 SYDVKM. Trimming stripped 5 bases from V and 2 bases from J, with 14 bases between. There are 15 residues in the CDR3. CDR3 DNA: TGTGCCAGCAGTCCACCCGCCGGGAACACAGATACGCAGTATTTT. Its translation is CASSPPAGNTDTQYF. The whole variable domain, remainder taken from reference TRBV28 and TRBJ2-3, is DVKVTQSSRYLVKRTGEKVFLECVQDMDHENMFWYRQDPGLGLRLIYFSYDVKMKEKGDIPEGYSVSREKKERFSLILESASTNQTSMYLCASSPPAGNTDTQYFGPGTRLTVL.

This clone was seen a few times. V is TRBV29-1 and J is TRBJ2-7; the D call may be TRBD1 or TRBD2 (5 bases each). The CDR3 runs to 14 residues. In germline, CDR1 is SQVTM, CDR2 ANQGSEA. V lost 4 bases and J 1 base, leaving 14 bases between the germline ends. CDR3 loop: CSVGGADRSYEQYF. CDR3 bases: TGCAGCGTTGGAGGGGCGGACCGATCCTACGAGCAGTACTTC.